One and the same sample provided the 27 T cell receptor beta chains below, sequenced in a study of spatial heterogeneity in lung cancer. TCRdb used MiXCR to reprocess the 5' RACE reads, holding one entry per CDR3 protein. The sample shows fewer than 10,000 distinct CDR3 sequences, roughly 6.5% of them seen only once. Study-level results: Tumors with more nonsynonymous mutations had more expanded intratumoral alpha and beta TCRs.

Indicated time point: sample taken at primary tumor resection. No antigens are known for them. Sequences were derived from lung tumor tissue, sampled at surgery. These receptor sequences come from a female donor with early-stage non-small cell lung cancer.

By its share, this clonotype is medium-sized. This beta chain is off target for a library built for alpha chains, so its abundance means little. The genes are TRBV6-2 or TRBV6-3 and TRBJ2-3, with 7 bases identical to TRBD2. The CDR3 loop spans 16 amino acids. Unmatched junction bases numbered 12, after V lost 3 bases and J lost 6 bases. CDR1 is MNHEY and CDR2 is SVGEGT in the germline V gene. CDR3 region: CASSYQRGPSGDTQYF. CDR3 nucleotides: TGTGCCAGCAGTTATCAGCGGGGACCGAGCGGGGATACGCAGTATTTT.

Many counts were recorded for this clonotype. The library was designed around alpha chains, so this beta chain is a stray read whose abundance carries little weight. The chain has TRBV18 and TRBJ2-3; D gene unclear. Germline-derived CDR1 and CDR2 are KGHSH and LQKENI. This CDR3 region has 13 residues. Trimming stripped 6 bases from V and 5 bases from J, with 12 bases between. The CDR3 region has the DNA TGTGCCAGCTCGCTTAGACCGGGAGATACGCAGTATTTT. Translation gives CASSLRPGDTQYF.

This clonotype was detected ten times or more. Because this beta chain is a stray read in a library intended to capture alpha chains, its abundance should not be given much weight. The CDR3 here is CASSRQGAHEQYF. CDR3 bases: TGTGCCAGCAGCCGCCAGGGGGCGCATGAGCAGTACTTC. The chain uses TRBV7-9 and TRBJ2-7; 8 bases align to TRBD1. Germline loops: CDR1 SEHNR, CDR2 FQNEAQ (reference sequence). V trimming: 5 bases; J trimming: 7 bases; junction bases outside the gene matches: 7. There are 13 residues in the CDR3.

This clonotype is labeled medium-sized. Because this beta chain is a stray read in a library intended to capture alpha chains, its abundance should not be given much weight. In nucleotides, the CDR3 is TGTGCCATCAGTGAAGGGGCAAAACTGTTTTTT. Translated: CAISEGAKLFF. The V and J genes are TRBV10-3 and TRBJ1-4, with D tentatively TRBD1 (5 bases). The CDR3 loop spans 11 amino acids. Germline assignment: CDR1 ENHRY and CDR2 SYGVKD. With 3 bases removed from V and 10 bases from J, the gap between germline ends came to 6 bases.

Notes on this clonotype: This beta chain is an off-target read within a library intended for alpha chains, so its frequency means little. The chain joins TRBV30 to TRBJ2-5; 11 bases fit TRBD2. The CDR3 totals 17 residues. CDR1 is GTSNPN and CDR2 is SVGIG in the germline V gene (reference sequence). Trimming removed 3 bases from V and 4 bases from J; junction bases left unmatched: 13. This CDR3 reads CAWRSLGLAGGSETQYF. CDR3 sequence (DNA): TGTGCCTGGAGAAGCCTGGGGTTAGCGGGAGGGTCAGAGACCCAGTACTTC. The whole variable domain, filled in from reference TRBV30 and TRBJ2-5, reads SQTIHQWPATLVQPVGSPLSLECTVEGTSNPNLYWYRQAAGRGLQLLFYSVGIGQISSEVPQNLSASRPQDRQFILSSKKLLLSDSGFYLCAWRSLGLAGGSETQYFGPGTRLLVL.

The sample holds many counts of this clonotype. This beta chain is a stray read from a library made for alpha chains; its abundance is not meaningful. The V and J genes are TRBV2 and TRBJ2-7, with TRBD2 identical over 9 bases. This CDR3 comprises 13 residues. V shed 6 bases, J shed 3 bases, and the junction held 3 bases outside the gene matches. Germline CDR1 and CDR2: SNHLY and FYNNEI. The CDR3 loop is CASRREGLYEQYF. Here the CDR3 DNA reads TGTGCCAGCAGGCGGGAGGGCCTCTACGAGCAGTACTTC.

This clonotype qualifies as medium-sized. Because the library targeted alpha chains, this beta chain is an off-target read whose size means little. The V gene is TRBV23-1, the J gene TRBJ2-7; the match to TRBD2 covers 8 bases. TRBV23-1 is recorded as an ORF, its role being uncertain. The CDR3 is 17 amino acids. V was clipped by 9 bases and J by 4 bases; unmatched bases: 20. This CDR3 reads CASIGVLPREAVYEQYF. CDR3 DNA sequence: TGCGCCAGTATTGGGGTCCTCCCGCGGGAGGCGGTGTACGAGCAGTACTTC.

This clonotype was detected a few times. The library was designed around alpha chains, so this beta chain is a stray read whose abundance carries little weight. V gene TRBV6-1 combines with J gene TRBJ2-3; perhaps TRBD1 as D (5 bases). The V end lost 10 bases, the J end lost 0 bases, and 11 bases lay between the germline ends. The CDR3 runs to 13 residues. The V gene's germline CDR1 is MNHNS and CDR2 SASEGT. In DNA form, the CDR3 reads TGTGCCATTCGACAGTGGAGCACAGATACGCAGTATTTT. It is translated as CAIRQWSTDTQYF.

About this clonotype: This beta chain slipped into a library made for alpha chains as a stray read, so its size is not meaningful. The DNA for the CDR3 is TGTGCCAGCAGTGAAGGACTAGCGGGACGAATCAATGAGCAGTTCTTC. It encodes CASSEGLAGRINEQFF. The V and J genes are TRBV25-1 and TRBJ2-1, with 12 bases aligning to TRBD2. V lost 2 bases and J lost 6; bases outside the gene matches: 5. CDR1 and CDR2 (germline): MGHDK, SYGVNS. The CDR3 covers 16 residues.

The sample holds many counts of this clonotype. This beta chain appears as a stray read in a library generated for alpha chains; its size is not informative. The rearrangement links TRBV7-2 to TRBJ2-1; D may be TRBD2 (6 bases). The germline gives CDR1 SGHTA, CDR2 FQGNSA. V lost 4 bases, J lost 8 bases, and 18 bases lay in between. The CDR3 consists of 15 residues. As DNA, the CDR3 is TGTGCCAGCAGCTCCAGCTTCGGGAGACTCCATGAGCAGTTCTTC. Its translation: CASSSSFGRLHEQFF.

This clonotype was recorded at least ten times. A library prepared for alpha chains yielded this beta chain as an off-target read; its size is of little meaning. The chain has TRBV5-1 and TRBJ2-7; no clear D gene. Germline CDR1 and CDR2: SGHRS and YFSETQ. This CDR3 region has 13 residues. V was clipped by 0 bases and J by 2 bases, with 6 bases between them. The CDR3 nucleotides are TGCGCCAGCAGCTTGGGGTCTACCTACGAGCAGTACTTC. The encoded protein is CASSLGSTYEQYF.

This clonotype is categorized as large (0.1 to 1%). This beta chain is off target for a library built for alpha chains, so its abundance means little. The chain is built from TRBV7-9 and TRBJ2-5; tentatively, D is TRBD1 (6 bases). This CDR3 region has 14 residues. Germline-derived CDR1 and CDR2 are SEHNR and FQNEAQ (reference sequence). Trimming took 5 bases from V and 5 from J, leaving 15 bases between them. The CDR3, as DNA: TGTGCCAGCAGCCCTGCGGGCAGGGGTGAGACCCAGTACTTC. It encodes CASSPAGRGETQYF.

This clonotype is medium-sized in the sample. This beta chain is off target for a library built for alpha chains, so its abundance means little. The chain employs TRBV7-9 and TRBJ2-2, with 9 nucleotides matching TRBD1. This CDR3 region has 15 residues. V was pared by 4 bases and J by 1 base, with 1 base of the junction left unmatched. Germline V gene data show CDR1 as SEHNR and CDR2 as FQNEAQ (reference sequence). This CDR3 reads CASSSGQGNTGELFF. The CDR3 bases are TGTGCCAGCAGCTCGGGACAGGGGAACACCGGGGAGCTGTTTTTT.

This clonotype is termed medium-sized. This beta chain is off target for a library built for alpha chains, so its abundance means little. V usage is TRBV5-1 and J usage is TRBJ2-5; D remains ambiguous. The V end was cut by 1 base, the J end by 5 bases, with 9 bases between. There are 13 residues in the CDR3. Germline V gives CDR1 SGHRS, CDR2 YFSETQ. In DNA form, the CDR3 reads TGCGCCAGCAGCTTGAGAGCTGGGGAGACCCAGTACTTC. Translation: CASSLRAGETQYF.

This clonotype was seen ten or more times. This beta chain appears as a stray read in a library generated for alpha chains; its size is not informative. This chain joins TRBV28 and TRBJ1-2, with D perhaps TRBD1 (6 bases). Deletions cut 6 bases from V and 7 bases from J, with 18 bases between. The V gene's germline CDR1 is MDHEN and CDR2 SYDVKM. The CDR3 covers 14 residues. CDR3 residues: CASSLKGNRVGYTF. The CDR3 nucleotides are TGTGCCAGCAGCCTTAAAGGGAACAGGGTTGGCTACACCTTC.

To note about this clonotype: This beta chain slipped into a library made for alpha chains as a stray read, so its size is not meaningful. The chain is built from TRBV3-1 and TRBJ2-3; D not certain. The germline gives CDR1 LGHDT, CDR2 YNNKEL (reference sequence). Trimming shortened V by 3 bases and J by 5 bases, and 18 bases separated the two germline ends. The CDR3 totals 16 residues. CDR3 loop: CASSQHLPRQGDTQYF. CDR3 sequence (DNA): TGTGCCAGCAGCCAGCACTTACCCCGGCAAGGAGATACGCAGTATTTT.

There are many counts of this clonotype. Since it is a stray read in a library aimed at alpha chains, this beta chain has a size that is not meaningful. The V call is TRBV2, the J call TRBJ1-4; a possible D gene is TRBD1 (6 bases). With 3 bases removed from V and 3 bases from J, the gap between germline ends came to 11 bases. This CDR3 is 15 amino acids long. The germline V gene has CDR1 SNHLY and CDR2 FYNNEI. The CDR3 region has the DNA TGTGCCAGCAGTGAGGAGACAGGCGCTAATGAAAAACTGTTTTTT. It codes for CASSEETGANEKLFF.

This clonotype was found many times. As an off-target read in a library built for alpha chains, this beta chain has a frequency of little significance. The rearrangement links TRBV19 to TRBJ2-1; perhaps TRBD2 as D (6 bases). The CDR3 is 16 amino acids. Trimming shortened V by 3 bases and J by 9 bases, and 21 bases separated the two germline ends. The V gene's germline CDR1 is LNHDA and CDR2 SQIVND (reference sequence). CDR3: CASSMRTGVGGREQFF. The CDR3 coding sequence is TGTGCCAGTAGTATGAGAACGGGGGTCGGCGGTCGTGAGCAGTTCTTC.

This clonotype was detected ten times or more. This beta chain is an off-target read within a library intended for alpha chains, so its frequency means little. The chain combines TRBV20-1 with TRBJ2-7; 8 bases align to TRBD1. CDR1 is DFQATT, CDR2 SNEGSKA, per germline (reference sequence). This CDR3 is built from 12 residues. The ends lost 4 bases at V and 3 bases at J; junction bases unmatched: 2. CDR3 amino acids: CSAKGQGYEQYF. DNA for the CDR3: TGCAGTGCTAAAGGACAGGGCTACGAGCAGTACTTC.

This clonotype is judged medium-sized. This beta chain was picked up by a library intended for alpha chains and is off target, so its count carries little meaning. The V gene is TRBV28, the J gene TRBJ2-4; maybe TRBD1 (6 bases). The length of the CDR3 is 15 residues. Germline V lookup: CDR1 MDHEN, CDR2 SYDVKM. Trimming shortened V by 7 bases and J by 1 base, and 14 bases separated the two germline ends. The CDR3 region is CASNLQGHAKNIQYF. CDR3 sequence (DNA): TGTGCCAGCAACCTCCAGGGGCACGCCAAAAACATTCAGTACTTC.

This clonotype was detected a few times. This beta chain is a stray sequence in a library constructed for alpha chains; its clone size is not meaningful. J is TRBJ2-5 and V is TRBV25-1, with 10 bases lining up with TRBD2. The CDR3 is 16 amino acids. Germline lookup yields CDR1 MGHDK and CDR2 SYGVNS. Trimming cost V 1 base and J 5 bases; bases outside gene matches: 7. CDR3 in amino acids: CASSELAGGPQETQYF. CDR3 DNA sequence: TGTGCCAGCAGTGAATTAGCGGGAGGACCCCAGGAGACCCAGTACTTC.

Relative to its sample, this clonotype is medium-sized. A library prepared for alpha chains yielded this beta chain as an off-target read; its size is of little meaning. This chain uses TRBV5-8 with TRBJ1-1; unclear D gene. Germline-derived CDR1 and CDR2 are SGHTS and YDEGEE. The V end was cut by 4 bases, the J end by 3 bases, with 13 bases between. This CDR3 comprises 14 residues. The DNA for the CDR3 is TGTGCCAGCAGCCTCATCCGGGGATACACTGAAGCTTTCTTT. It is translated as CASSLIRGYTEAFF.

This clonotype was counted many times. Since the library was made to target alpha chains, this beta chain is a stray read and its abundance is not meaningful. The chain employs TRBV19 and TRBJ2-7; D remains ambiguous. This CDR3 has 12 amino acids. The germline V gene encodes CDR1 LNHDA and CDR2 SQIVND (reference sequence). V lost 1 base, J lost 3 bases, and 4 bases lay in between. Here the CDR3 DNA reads TGTGCCAGTAGTATAGGCGGCTACGAGCAGTACTTC. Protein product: CASSIGGYEQYF.

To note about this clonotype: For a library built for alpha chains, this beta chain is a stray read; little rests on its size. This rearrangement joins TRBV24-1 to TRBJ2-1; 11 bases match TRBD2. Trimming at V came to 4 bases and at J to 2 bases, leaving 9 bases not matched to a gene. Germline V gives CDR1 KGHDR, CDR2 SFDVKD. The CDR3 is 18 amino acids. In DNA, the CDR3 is TGTGCCACCAGTGACTCTGGGACTAGCGGAGCCCCCTACAATGAGCAGTTCTTC. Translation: CATSDSGTSGAPYNEQFF.

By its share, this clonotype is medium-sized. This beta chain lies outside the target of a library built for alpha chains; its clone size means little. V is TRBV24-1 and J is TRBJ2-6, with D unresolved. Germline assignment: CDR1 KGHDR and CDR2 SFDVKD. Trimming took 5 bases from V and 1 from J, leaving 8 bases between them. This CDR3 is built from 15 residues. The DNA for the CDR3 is TGTGCCACCAGTGCTGGATCATCTGGGGCCAACGTCCTGACTTTC. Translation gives CATSAGSSGANVLTF.

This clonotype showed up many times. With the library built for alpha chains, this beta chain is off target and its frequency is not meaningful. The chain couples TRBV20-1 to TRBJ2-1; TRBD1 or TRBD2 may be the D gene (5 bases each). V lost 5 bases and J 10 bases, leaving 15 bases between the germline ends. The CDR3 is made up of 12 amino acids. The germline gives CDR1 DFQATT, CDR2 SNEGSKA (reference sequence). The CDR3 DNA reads TGCAGTGCTGAAGGGACCGTAAAAGAGCAGTTCTTC. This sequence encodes CSAEGTVKEQFF.

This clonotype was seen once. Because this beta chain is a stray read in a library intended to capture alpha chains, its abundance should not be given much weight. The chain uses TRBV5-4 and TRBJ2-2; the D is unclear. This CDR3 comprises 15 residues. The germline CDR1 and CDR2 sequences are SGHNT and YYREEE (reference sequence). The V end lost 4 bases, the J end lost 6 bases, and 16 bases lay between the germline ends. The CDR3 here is CASSRGRLVAGELFF. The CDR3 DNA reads TGTGCCAGCAGCCGAGGTCGGCTAGTGGCCGGGGAGCTGTTTTTT.